Below are 10 T cell receptor beta chains sequenced from a single sample in a study of blood T cell repertoires in COVID-19. Clones were sequenced by immunoSEQ multiplex PCR, and TCRdb holds only the in-frame ones, with some missing. Found here are 130,000 to 150,000 clones, approximately 81% of them singletons; the top ten hold around 2.5%. The sequencing sample was made of peripheral blood. The receptor source for this set is a human donor with acute or convalescent COVID-19. The donor label of this sample is uncertain.

This chain uses TRBV28 with TRBJ2-3; tentatively, D is TRBD2 (5 bases). Germline V lookup: CDR1 MDHEN, CDR2 SYDVKM. This CDR3 contains 13 residues. V was trimmed by 6 bases and J by 1 base, leaving 8 bases between them. CDR3 nucleotides: TGTGCCAGCAGCCCCGGGGGCACAGATACGCAGTATTTT. Encoded protein: CASSPGGTDTQYF. The full variable domain, rest sourced from reference TRBV28 and TRBJ2-3, is DVKVTQSSRYLVKRTGEKVFLECVQDMDHENMFWYRQDPGLGLRLIYFSYDVKMKEKGDIPEGYSVSREKKERFSLILESASTNQTSMYLCASSPGGTDTQYFGPGTRLTVL.

CDR3 sequence: CASSEKGFYEQYV. Here the CDR3 DNA reads TGTGCCAGCAGTGAAAAGGGGTTCTACGAGCAGTACGTC. The V gene is TRBV6-1, the J gene TRBJ2-7; a possible D gene is TRBD1 (5 bases). CDR3 length: 13 amino acids. Germline V gene sequence: CDR1 MNHNS, CDR2 SASEGT. V was shortened by 2 bases and J by 3 bases, with 8 bases between the two germline ends.

The chain carries TRBV6-1 and TRBJ1-2; no clear D gene. Trimming cost V 3 bases and J 4 bases, with 6 bases left between them. CDR1 is MNHNS and CDR2 is SASEGT in the germline V gene. This CDR3 comprises 12 residues. Written as DNA, the CDR3 is TGTGCCAGCAGTGACCGGGGCTATGGCTACACCTTC. Translation gives CASSDRGYGYTF.

The V gene is TRBV7-2, the J gene TRBJ1-6; D not certain. From germline, CDR1 is SGHTA and CDR2 FQGNSA. This CDR3 has 15 residues. V was pared by 1 base and J by 9 bases, with 13 bases between. CDR3 loop: CASSLEQAPISPLHF. CDR3 DNA sequence: TGTGCCAGCAGCTTAGAGCAGGCCCCCATTTCACCCCTCCACTTT.

The chain has TRBV4-2 and TRBJ2-5; 12 bases agree with TRBD2. This CDR3 has 19 amino acids. Germline lookup yields CDR1 LGHNA and CDR2 YNFKEQ. V lost 2 bases, J lost 2 bases, and 12 bases stayed unmatched. The CDR3 DNA follows: TGTGCCAGCAGCCAATTTTCTAGCGGGGGGGAAGTCGTTCAAGAGACCCAGTACTTC. Its protein is CASSQFSSGGEVVQETQYF.

The gene calls are TRBV7-9 and TRBJ2-1; D gene uncertain. Germline lookup yields CDR1 SEHNR and CDR2 FQNEAQ (reference sequence). CDR3 length equals 14 residues. Trimming took 2 bases from V and 2 from J, leaving 7 bases between them. DNA for the CDR3: TGTGCCAGCAGCTTATCGTTTCCCTACAATGAGCAGTTCTTC. Translated: CASSLSFPYNEQFF.

The V call is TRBV5-1, the J call TRBJ1-3; D is unresolved. Trimming left V 4 bases short and J 0 bases short, with 14 bases between. This CDR3 has 16 amino acids. Germline CDR1 reads SGHRS; CDR2 reads YFSETQ. CDR3 protein: CASSVGQVNSGNTIYF. Here the CDR3 DNA reads TGCGCCAGCAGCGTGGGTCAGGTCAACTCTGGAAACACCATATATTTT.

V and J are TRBV5-1 and TRBJ2-3; possibly TRBD1 for D (5 bases). Germline loops: CDR1 SGHRS, CDR2 YFSETQ. Trimming removed 0 bases at V and 1 base at J, with 9 bases between. This CDR3 region has 15 residues. The CDR3 sequence: CASSLAQGGTDTQYF. DNA of the CDR3: TGCGCCAGCAGCTTGGCCCAGGGTGGCACAGATACGCAGTATTTT.

The chain has TRBV5-1 and TRBJ2-3; 8 bases are shared with TRBD2. The CDR3 runs to 16 residues. After removal of 0 bases from V and 3 bases from J, the junction contained 6 bases not matched to a gene. The germline V gene encodes CDR1 SGHRS and CDR2 YFSETQ. CDR3 residues: CASSLVGSGTTDTQYF. The CDR3 DNA follows: TGCGCCAGCAGCTTGGTTGGTAGCGGGACTACAGATACGCAGTATTTT.

The V and J genes are TRBV5-5 and TRBJ1-4, with D maybe TRBD1 (5 bases). V lost 4 bases to trimming and J lost 0 bases, with 16 bases between them. The CDR3 runs to 17 residues. In germline, CDR1 is SGHKS, CDR2 YYEKEE (reference sequence). The CDR3 DNA reads as TGTGCCAGCAGCCCCAGGGTGTTAAGTGCAACTAATGAAAAACTGTTTTTT. Its protein product is CASSPRVLSATNEKLFF.